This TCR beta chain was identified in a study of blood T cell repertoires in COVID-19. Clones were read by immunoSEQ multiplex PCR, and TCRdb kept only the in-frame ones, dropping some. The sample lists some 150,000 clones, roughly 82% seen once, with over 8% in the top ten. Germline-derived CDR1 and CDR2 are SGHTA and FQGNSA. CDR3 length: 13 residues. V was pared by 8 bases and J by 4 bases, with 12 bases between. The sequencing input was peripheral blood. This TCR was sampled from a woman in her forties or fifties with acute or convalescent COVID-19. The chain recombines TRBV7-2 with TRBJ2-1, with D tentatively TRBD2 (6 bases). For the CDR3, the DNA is TGTGCCAGCTCCCGGGGACTTTACAATGAGCAGTTCTTC. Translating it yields CASSRGLYNEQFF.